This T cell receptor beta chain was found in a study of blood T cell repertoires in COVID-19. Study at large: COVID-19 samples from acute and convalescent phases originated in the United States, Italy and Spain.

In the source study's methods: Quantification of nucleated cells was approximated via reference gene primer amplification. Produced via immunoSEQ multiplex PCR; TCRdb's table is partial and in-frame only. V and J calls and clone size are those listed in that table; D and trimming were worked out from the DNA. The sample lists 250,000 to 300,000 clones; roughly four fifths were seen once. Cohorts were determined from participant-reported clinical history. In Cohort 3, a recovered donor had either two negative PCRs, clearance, or symptom resolution. Trimming left V 4 bases short and J 2 bases short, with 10 bases between. The CDR3 contains 14 residues. Germline V CDR1 and CDR2: SGHRS, YFSETQ.

The chain has TRBV5-1 and TRBJ1-3; D call uncertain. The sample was PBMCs or T cells enriched from blood (not recorded which). The sequence came from a man between 50 and 59 years old who had recovered from COVID-19. The CDR3 loop is CASSLSSAGNTIYF. For the CDR3, the DNA is TGCGCCAGCAGCCTTTCATCGGCTGGAAACACCATATATTTT.